The clone carrying this TCR beta chain was observed a handful of times. The target antigen is unknown. With the ViraFEST assay, the study expanded antigen-specific CD4+ T cells using viral peptide pools, then sequenced them. The culture ran for roughly ten days before CD4+ T cells were isolated. Every participant took two doses of the BNT162b2 or mRNA-1273 vaccine. Sequencing used immunoSEQ multiplex PCR; TCRdb keeps in-frame clones, though not all of them. The sample includes about 16,000 clones, approximately 70% of them seen just once. This sample stems from a study of vaccination effects on CD4 cells after COVID-19. At the level of the study: Post-vaccine sampling occurred a median 72 days after the second dose.

The clonotype was recovered from a human donor who received a COVID-19 vaccine. The sequences come from CD4+ T cells from PBMCs cultured with SARS-CoV-2 spike peptides, collected after COVID-19 vaccination.

Here the CDR3 reads CASSLGGSSYNEQFF. CDR3 sequence (DNA): TGTGCCAGCAGCTTAGGGGGCAGCTCCTACAATGAGCAGTTCTTC. The rearrangement links TRBV11-3 to TRBJ2-1, with D tentatively TRBD1 (5 bases). V lost 1 base, J lost 0 bases, and 7 bases lay in between. Per germline, CDR1 SGHNT and CDR2 YENEEA. CDR3 length equals 15 residues.